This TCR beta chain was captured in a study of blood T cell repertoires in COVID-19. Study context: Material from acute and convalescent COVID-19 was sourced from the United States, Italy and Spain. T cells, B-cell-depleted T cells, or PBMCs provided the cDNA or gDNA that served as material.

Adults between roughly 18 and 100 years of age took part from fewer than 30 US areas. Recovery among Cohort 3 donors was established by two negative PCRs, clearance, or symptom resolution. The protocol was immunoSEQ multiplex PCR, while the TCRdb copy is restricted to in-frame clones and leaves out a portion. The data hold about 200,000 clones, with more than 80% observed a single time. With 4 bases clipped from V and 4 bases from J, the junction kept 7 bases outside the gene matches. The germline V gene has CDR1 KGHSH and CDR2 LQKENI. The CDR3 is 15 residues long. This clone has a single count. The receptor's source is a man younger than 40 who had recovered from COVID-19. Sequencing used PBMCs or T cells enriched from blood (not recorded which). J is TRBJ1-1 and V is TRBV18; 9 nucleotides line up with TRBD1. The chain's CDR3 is CASSLTGTGSTEAFF. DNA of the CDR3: TGTGCCAGCTCACTAACCGGGACAGGGAGCACTGAAGCTTTCTTT.